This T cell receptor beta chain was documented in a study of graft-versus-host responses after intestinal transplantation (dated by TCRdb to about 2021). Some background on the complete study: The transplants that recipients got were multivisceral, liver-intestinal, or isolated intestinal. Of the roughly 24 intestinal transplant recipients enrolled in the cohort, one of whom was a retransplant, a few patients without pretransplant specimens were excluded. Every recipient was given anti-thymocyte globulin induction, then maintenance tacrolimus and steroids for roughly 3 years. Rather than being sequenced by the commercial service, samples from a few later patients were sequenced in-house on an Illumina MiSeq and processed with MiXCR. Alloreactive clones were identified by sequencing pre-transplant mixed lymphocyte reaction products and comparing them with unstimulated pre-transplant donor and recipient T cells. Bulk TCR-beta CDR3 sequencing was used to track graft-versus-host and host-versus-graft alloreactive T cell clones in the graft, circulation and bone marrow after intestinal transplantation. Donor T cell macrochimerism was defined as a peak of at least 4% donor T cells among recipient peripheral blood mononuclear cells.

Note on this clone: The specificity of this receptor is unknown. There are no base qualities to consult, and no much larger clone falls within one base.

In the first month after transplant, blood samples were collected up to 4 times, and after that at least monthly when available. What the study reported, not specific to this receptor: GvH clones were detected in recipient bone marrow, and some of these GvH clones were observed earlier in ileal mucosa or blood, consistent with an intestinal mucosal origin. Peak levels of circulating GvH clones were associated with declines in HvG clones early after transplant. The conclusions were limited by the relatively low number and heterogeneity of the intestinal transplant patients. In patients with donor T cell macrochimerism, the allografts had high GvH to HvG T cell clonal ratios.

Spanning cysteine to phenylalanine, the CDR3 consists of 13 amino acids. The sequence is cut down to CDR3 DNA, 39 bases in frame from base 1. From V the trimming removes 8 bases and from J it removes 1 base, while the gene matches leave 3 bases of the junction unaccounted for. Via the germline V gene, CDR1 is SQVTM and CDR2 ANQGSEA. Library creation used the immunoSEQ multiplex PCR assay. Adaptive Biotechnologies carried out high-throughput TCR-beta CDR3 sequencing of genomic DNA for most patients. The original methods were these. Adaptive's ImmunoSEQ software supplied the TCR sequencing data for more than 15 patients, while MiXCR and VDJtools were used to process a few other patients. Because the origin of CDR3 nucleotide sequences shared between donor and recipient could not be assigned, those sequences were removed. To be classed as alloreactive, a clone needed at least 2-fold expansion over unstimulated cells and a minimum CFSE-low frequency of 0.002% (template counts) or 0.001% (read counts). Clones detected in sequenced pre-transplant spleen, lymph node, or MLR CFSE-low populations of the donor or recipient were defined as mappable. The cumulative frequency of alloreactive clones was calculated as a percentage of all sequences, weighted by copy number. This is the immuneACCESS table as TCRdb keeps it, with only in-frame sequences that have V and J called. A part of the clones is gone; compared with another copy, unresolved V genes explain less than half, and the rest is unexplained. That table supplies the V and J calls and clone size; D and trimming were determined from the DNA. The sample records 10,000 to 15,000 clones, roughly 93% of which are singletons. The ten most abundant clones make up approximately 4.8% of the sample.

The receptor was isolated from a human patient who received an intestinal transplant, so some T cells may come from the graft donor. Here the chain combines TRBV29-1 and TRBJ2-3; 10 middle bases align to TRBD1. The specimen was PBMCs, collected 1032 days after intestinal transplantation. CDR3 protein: CSLTGGGTDTQYF. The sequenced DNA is TGCAGCCTGACAGGGGGCGGCACAGATACGCAGTATTTT.